Listed below are T cell receptor beta chains from one sample, sequenced in a study of blood T cell repertoires in COVID-19. Assay used: immunoSEQ multiplex PCR; TCRdb lists only in-frame clones, some missing. The table lists about 350,000 clones, over 70% of them singletons. The sequenced sample consisted of peripheral blood. The receptors here all came from a woman between 50 and 59 years old with COVID-19, enrolled during active disease. Each CDR3 is given with its conserved first and last residue. The order of the fields is clone size, V gene, J gene, D gene, CDR3 protein, CDR3 DNA. The D gene is left open where the match is weak. Expanded clones get a size class; other rows say once, few or many, or leave the size out.

>.|TRBV15|TRBJ2-1|.
CATSGRFYYNEQFF
TGTGCCACCAGCGGGCGTTTTTACTACAATGAGCAGTTCTTC
>.|TRBV28|TRBJ2-3|TRBD1
CASYRDRATDTQYF
TGTGCCAGTTACCGGGACAGGGCCACAGATACGCAGTATTTT
>.|TRBV27|TRBJ2-7|.
CASSFGGLSSYEQYF
TGTGCCAGCAGTTTCGGGGGGCTTTCATCCTACGAGCAGTACTTC
>.|TRBV5-6|TRBJ2-2|TRBD2
CASSLIGAGLPNTGELFF
TGTGCCAGCAGCTTAATAGGAGCGGGGCTGCCTAACACCGGGGAGCTGTTTTTT
>.|TRBV27|TRBJ1-5|.
CASSPDRLSNQPQHF
TGTGCCAGCAGCCCCGACAGACTGAGCAATCAGCCCCAGCATTTT
>.|TRBV7-9|TRBJ2-1|TRBD2
CASSLSTSGRVNEQFF
TGTGCCAGCAGCTTATCGACTAGCGGGAGGGTGAATGAGCAGTTCTTC
>.|TRBV4-1|TRBJ2-3|.
CASSQDMIALNTDTQYF
TGCGCCAGCAGCCAAGATATGATAGCGCTAAACACAGATACGCAGTATTTT
>few|TRBV18|TRBJ1-1|.
CASSPHRDTEAFF
TGTGCCAGCTCACCTCACAGGGATACTGAAGCTTTCTTT
>.|TRBV2|TRBJ1-4|TRBD1
CASRIRGTNEKLFF
TGTGCCAGCAGGATCAGGGGGACCAATGAAAAACTGTTTTTT
>.|TRBV27|TRBJ2-7|.
CASSPGLGVLVASSYEQYF
TGTGCCAGCAGTCCGGGACTCGGGGTTTTGGTAGCGTCCTCCTACGAGCAGTACTTC
>.|TRBV6-6|TRBJ1-5|.
CASRSGTLSNQPQHF
TGTGCCAGCAGATCCGGGACACTAAGCAATCAGCCCCAGCATTTT
>.|TRBV18|TRBJ2-5|.
CASSPLTRAEETQYF
TGTGCCAGCTCACCACTAACCAGGGCAGAAGAGACCCAGTACTTC
>.|TRBV10-1|TRBJ2-6|.
CASSNGRHNSGANVLTF
TGCGCCAGCAGCAACGGTAGACATAACTCTGGGGCCAACGTCCTGACTTTC
>.|TRBV15|TRBJ2-7|TRBD2
CATAKRGSSYEQYF
TGTGCCACCGCGAAGCGGGGGAGCTCCTACGAGCAGTACTTC
>.|TRBV6-5|TRBJ1-2|.
CASSYGSRDYGYTF
TGTGCCAGCAGTTACGGGAGCAGAGACTATGGCTACACCTTC
>.|TRBV30|TRBJ2-3|TRBD2
CAWSVSWTSGRGDTQYF
TGTGCCTGGAGTGTATCCTGGACTAGCGGGAGGGGAGATACGCAGTATTTT
>.|TRBV2|TRBJ1-4|.
CASKDTATNEKLFF
TGTGCCAGCAAAGATACAGCAACTAATGAAAAACTGTTTTTT
>.|TRBV5-1|TRBJ2-2|TRBD2
CASSLLAGGTGELFF
TGCGCCAGCAGCTTGCTAGCGGGAGGGACCGGGGAGCTGTTTTTT
>.|TRBV5-8|TRBJ2-1|.
CASSSARDSRLGNEQFF
TGTGCCAGCAGCTCGGCGAGGGATAGCCGCCTCGGGAATGAGCAGTTCTTC
>.|TRBV7-9|TRBJ2-7|TRBD2
CASSLLAGAHDEQYF
TGTGCCAGCAGCCTACTAGCGGGAGCCCACGACGAGCAGTACTTC
>.|TRBV25-1|TRBJ1-5|.
CASSAGGVSNQPQHF
TGTGCCAGCAGCGCGGGGGGGGTTAGCAATCAGCCCCAGCATTTT
>.|TRBV6-1|TRBJ2-5|.
CASSEETSQTQYF
TGTGCCAGCAGTGAAGAAACAAGTCAGACCCAGTACTTC
>.|TRBV7-2|TRBJ2-1|.
CASSPGGGKYEQFF
TGTGCCAGCAGCCCGGGCGGCGGGAAATATGAGCAGTTCTTC
>few|TRBV7-6|TRBJ1-3|.
CASSSPGEDSGNTIYF
TGTGCCAGCAGCTCCCCCGGGGAAGACTCTGGAAACACCATATATTTT
>.|TRBV19|TRBJ2-7|TRBD1
CASSPTTGDYEQYF
TGTGCCAGTAGTCCCACGACAGGGGACTACGAGCAGTACTTC
>.|TRBV2|TRBJ2-5|TRBD2
CASRRTSGSQETQYF
TGTGCCAGCAGGCGGACTAGCGGGAGCCAAGAGACCCAGTACTTC
>.|TRBV6-5|TRBJ1-4|TRBD1
CASSYDNTGAGEKLFF
TGTGCCAGCAGTTACGATAACACAGGGGCTGGTGAAAAACTGTTTTTT
>.|TRBV6-2/TRBV6-3|TRBJ2-1|TRBD2
CASSYLYSGGNMNEQFF
TGTGCCAGCAGTTACCTTTATTCCGGGGGGAACATGAATGAGCAGTTCTTC
>.|TRBV14|TRBJ2-2|.
CASSQEWAGENTGELFF
TGTGCCAGCAGCCAAGAGTGGGCAGGGGAGAACACCGGGGAGCTGTTTTTT
>.|TRBV7-9|TRBJ2-5|.
CASSPVDGSETQYF
TGTGCCAGCAGCCCCGTAGACGGGAGCGAGACCCAGTACTTC
>.|TRBV5-1|TRBJ1-4|.
CASSLAREGVLKLFF
TGCGCCAGCAGCTTGGCCAGGGAGGGAGTGTTGAAACTGTTTTTT
>.|TRBV6-5|TRBJ2-3|.
CASSYVGGRFTDTQYF
TGTGCCAGCAGTTACGTCGGAGGGCGCTTCACAGATACGCAGTATTTT
>.|TRBV7-8|TRBJ1-1|.
CASSFSTENTEAFF
TGTGCCAGCAGCTTTTCAACAGAGAACACTGAAGCTTTCTTT
>.|TRBV13|TRBJ2-2|.
CASSLGAYTGELFF
TGTGCCAGCAGCTTAGGCGCGTACACCGGGGAGCTGTTTTTT
>.|TRBV7-9|TRBJ2-7|TRBD2
CASSLERLAGAYEQYF
TGTGCCAGCAGCTTAGAAAGGTTAGCGGGAGCGTACGAGCAGTACTTC
>.|TRBV24-1|TRBJ2-5|TRBD2
CATSDSRTSGSVSETQYF
TGTGCCACCAGTGATTCTAGGACTAGCGGGAGTGTGTCGGAGACCCAGTACTTC
>.|TRBV15|TRBJ2-7|.
CATSRATKGAYEQYF
TGTGCCACCAGCAGAGCAACTAAGGGAGCCTACGAGCAGTACTTC
>.|TRBV3-1/TRBV3-2|TRBJ1-5|TRBD1
CASSQIRAGGGQPQHF
TGTGCCAGCAGCCAAATTAGGGCAGGGGGCGGTCAGCCCCAGCATTTT
>.|TRBV7-2|TRBJ2-5|TRBD2
CASSLGLAGGLETQYF
TGTGCCAGCAGCCTAGGGTTAGCGGGAGGGTTAGAGACCCAGTACTTC
>.|TRBV7-2|TRBJ2-2|.
CASSNYAVLNTGELFF
TGTGCCAGCAGTAATTACGCGGTCCTGAACACCGGGGAGCTGTTTTTT
>.|TRBV6-1|TRBJ2-6|.
CASSDPYSGANVLTF
TGTGCCAGCAGTGATCCGTACTCTGGGGCCAACGTCCTGACTTTC
>.|TRBV7-2|TRBJ1-1|TRBD1
CASSLALAGGTEAFF
TGTGCCAGCAGCTTAGCGTTAGCAGGGGGTACTGAAGCTTTCTTT
>.|TRBV29-1|TRBJ1-6|.
CSVAGTYNSPLHF
TGCAGCGTGGCCGGGACCTATAATTCACCCCTCCACTTT
>few|TRBV7-4|TRBJ1-5|TRBD1
CAGGTGNNQPQHF
TGTGCCGGCGGGACAGGGAACAATCAGCCCCAGCATTTT
>.|TRBV2|TRBJ2-2|TRBD1
CASSVDRGGTGELFF
TGTGCCAGCAGTGTGGACAGGGGAGGCACCGGGGAGCTGTTTTTT
>.|TRBV12-3/TRBV12-4|TRBJ2-7|TRBD1
CASSYRGLYEQYF
TGTGCCAGCAGTTACAGGGGGCTTTACGAGCAGTACTTC
>once|TRBV27|TRBJ2-5|TRBD1
CASNDRGLQETQYF
TGTGCCAGCAATGACAGGGGGCTCCAAGAGACCCAGTACTTC
>.|TRBV5-1|TRBJ1-1|.
CASSLFGTNTEAFF
TGCGCCAGCAGCTTGTTTGGCACGAACACTGAAGCTTTCTTT
>.|TRBV30|TRBJ2-5|TRBD1
CAWRGGQGAWETQYF
TGTGCCTGGAGGGGCGGACAGGGGGCGTGGGAGACCCAGTACTTC
>.|TRBV2|TRBJ2-5|TRBD2
CASRVTSGQETQYF
TGTGCCAGCAGAGTGACTAGCGGGCAAGAGACCCAGTACTTC
>.|TRBV5-1|TRBJ1-3|.
CASSLDASSGNTIYF
TGCGCCAGCAGCTTGGACGCGAGCTCTGGAAACACCATATATTTT
>.|TRBV30|TRBJ2-7|.
CAWSAEDWTSYEQYF
TGTGCCTGGAGTGCCGAAGACTGGACTTCTTACGAGCAGTACTTC